This T cell receptor (beta chain) was retrieved from a study of T cells in Graves' hyperthyroidism and ophthalmopathy. The CDR3 runs to 14 residues. Germline V gives CDR1 SGHDN, CDR2 FVKESK. V lost 5 bases and J lost 5; bases outside the gene matches: 4. Study-level points and caveats: Ophthalmopathy was predicted by the model a median of approximately 6 months ahead of onset. Appearing also in blood were most of the thyroid clonotypes expanded above 0.001.

Orbital computed tomography, thyroid ultrasound, serum thyroxine and TRAb, and clinical symptoms together informed the diagnoses. The PBMCs studied were ones that came from about 10 ml fresh peripheral blood. Worth noting for this clonotype: Its target is unknown.

TCR beta CDR3 regions were amplified from RNA transcripts. During a first-round RT-PCR of the TCR CDR3, the HTBI primer set was used. Via MiXCR, TCRdb re-called the multiplex PCR reads, giving one row per CDR3 protein. Counted here are 730,000 or so distinct CDR3 sequences, over 15% occurring once; the ten biggest clones make up approximately 15%. This clonotype originated in a woman aged 50 to 60 with Graves' hyperthyroidism that later progressed to Graves' ophthalmopathy. The sequenced material came from blood. The chain carries TRBV14 and TRBJ2-5; 11 nucleotides line up with TRBD2. The chain's CDR3 is CASSRLAGRETQYF. The CDR3 nucleotides are TGTGCCAGCAGCAGACTAGCGGGGCGGGAGACCCAGTACTTC. Full variable domain (missing parts from reference TRBV14 and TRBJ2-5): EAGVTQFPSHSVIEKGQTVTLRCDPISGHDNLYWYRRVMGKEIKFLLHFVKESKQDESGMPNNRFLAERTGGTYSTLKVQPAELEDSGVYFCASSRLAGRETQYFGPGTRLLVL.